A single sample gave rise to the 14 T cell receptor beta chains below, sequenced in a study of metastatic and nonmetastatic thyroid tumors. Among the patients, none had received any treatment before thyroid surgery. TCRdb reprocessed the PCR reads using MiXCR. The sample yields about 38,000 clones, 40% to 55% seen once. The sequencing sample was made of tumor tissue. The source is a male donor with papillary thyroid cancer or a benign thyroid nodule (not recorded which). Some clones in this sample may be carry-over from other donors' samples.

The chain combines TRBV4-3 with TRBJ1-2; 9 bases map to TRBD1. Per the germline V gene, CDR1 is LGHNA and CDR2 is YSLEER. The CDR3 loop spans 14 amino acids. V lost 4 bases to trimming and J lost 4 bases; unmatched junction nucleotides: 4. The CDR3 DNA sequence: TGCGCCAGCAGCCCCGACAGGGGGGGCTATGGCTACACCTTC. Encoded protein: CASSPDRGGYGYTF.

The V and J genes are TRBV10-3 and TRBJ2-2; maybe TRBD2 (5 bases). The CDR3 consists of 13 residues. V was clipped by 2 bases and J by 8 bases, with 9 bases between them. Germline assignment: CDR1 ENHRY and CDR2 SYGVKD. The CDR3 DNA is TGTGCCATCAGTGAGAACAGCGGTGGGGAGCTGTTTTTT. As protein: CAISENSGGELFF.

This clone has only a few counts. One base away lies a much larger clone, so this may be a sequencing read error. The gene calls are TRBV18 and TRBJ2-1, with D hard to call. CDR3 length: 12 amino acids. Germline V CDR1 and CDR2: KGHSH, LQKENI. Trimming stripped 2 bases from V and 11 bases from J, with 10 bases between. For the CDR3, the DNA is TGTGCCAGCTCACCATCGGCAGGACAGCAGTTCTTC. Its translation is CASSPSAGQQFF.

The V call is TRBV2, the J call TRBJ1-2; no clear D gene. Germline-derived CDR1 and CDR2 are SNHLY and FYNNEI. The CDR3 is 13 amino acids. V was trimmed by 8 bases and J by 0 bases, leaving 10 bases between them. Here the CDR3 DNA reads TGTGCCAGCGGGGAGAGAGCTAACTATGGCTACACCTTC. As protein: CASGERANYGYTF.

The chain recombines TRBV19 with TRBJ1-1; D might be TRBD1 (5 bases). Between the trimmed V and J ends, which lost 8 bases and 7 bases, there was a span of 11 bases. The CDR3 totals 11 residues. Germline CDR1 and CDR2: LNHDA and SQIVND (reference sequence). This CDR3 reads CASHSGFEAFF. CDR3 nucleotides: TGTGCCAGTCATTCAGGGTTTGAAGCTTTCTTT.

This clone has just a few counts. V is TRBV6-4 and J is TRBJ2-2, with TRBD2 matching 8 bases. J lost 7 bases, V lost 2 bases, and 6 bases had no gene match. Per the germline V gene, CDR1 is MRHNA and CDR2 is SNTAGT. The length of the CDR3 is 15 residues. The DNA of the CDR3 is TGTGCCAGCAGTGACCGCGGGGGGAGTTTCGGGGAGCTGTTTTTT. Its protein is CASSDRGGSFGELFF.

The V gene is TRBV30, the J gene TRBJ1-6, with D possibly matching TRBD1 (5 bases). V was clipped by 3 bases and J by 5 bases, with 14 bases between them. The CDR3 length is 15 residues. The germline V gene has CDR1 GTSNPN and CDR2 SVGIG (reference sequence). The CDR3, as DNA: TGTGCCTGGAGCCGGGCGGGGGTCGATAATTCACCCCTCCACTTT. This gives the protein CAWSRAGVDNSPLHF.

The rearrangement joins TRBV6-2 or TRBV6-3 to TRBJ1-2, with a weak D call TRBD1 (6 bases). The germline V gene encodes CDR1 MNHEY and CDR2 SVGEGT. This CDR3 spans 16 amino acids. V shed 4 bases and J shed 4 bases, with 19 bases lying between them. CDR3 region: CASSFAELGGSYGYTF. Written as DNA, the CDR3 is TGTGCCAGCAGTTTCGCCGAATTAGGGGGGAGCTATGGCTACACCTTC.

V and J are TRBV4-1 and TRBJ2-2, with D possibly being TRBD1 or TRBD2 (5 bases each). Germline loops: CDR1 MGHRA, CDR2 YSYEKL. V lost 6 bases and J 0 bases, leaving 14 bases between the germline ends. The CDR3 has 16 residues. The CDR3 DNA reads TGCGCCAGCAGAATAACCGGGACGGCGAACACCGGGGAGCTGTTTTTT. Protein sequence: CASRITGTANTGELFF.

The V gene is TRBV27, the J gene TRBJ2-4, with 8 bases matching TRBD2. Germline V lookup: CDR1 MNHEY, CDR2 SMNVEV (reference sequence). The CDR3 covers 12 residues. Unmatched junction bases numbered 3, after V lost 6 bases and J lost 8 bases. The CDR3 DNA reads TGTGCCAGCAGAGCGGGAGCTGACATTCAGTACTTC. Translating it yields CASRAGADIQYF.

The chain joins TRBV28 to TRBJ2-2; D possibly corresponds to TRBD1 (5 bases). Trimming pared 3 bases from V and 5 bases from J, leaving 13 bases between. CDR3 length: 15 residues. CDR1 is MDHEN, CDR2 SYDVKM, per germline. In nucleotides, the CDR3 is TGTGCCAGCAGTTTTGCTGGGGCGGAGACCGGGGAGCTGTTTTTT. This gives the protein CASSFAGAETGELFF.

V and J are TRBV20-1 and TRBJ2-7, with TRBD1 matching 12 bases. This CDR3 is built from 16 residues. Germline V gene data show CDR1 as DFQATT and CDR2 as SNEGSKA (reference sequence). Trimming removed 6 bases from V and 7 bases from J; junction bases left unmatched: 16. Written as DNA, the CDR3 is TGCAGTGCCAACCTTAATCCGGGACAGGGGGCTGGTGAGCAGTACTTC. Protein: CSANLNPGQGAGEQYF.

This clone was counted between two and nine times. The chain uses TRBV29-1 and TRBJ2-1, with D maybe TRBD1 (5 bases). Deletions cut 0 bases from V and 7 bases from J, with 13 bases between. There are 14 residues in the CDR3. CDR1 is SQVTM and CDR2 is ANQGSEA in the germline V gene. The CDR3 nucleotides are TGCAGCGTTGAAGAGTTCGGACAAATTAATGAGCAGTTCTTC. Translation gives CSVEEFGQINEQFF.

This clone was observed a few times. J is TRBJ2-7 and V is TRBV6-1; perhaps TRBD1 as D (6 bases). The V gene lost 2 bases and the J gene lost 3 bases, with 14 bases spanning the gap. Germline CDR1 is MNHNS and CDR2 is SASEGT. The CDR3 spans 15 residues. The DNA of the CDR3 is TGTGCCAGCAGTGAAATCTGGGGGCGGGTCTACGAGCAGTACTTC. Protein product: CASSEIWGRVYEQYF.